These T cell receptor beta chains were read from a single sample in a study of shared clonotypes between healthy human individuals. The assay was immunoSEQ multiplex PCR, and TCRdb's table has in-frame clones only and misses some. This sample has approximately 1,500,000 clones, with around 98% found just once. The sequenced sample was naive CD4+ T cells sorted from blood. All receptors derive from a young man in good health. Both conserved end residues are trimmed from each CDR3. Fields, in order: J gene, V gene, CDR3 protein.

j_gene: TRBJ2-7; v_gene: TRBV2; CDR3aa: ASSDGGTASYEQY
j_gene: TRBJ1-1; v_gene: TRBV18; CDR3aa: ASSPVSGGHTEAF
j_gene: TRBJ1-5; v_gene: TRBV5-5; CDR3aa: ASSFSPLRGNQPQH
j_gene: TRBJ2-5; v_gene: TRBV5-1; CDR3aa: ASSPDVTGTQY
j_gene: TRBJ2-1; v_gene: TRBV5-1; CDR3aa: ASSLGVWTSGHNEQF
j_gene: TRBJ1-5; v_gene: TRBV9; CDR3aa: ASSVDGSNQPQH
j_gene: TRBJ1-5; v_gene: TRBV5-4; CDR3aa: ASSSEGTGNQPQH
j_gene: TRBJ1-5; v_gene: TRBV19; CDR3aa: ASTTRGTQPQH
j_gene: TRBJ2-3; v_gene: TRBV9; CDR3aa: ASSVDSGRGPDTQY
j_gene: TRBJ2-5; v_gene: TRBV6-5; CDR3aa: ASTMARSGKGTQY
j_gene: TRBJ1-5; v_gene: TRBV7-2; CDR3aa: ASSLGQYGSQPQH
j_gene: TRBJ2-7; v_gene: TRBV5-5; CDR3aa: ATQQVGGYEQY
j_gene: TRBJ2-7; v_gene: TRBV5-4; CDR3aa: ASSSPGQLYEQY
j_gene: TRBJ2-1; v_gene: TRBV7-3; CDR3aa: ASSLTLAGGYEQF
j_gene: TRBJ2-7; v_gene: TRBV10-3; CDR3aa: AISGGDRTAHSYEQY
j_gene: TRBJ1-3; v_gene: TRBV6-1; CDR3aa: ASSEYLAAGGLNTIY
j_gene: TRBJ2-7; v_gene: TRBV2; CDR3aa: ASQTWTSGSDEQY
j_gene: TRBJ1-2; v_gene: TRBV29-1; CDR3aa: SVARQGDDYGYT
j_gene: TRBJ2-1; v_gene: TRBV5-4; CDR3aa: ASSSRLADYNEQF
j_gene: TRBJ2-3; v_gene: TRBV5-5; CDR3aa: ASSVLKADTQY
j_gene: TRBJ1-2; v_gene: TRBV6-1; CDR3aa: ASHLNYGYT
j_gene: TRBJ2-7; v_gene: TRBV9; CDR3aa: ASSVRGTASYEQY
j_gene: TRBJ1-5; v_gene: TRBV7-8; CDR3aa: ASSLSFAQGSQPQH
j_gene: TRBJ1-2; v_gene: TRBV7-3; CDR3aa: ASSLNRGGSYT
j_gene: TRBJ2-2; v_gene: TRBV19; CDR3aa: ASSKYRDRGTGELF
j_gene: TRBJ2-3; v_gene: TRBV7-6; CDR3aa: ASSLELTDTQY
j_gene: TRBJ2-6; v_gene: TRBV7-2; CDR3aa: ASSRVSGANVLT
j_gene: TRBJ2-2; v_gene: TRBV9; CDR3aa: ASSVDGGGRTGELF
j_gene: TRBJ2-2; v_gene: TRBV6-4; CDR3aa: ASRDLPRPDLSGRAGGELF
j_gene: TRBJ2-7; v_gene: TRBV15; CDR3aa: ATSREVGNYEQY
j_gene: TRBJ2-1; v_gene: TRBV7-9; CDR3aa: ASSRGTSGSGGEQF
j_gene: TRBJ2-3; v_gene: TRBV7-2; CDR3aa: ASSLVWERPTDTQY
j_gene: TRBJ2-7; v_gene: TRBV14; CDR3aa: ASSQEGTAWNEQY
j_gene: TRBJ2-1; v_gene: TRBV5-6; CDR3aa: ASSGAGSSSYNEQF
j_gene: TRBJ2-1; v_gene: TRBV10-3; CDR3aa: AISELQSGLYNEQF
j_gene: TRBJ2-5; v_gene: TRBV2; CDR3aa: ASSDVRLAETQY
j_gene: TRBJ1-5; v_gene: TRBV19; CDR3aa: ASSPTGISNQPQH
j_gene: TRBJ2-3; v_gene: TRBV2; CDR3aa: ASSAGASTDTQY
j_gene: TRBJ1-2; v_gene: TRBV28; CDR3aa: ASATPAGGPYGYT
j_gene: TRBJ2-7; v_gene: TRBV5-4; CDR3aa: ASSLGWGRAPYEQY
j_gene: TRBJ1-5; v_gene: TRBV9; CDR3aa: ASSVGGSRNQPQH
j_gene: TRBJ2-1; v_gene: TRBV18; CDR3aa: ASSQSGTRLTYNEQF
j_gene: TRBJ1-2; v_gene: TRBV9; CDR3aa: ASSVEQGPLGYGYT
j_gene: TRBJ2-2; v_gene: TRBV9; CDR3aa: ASSVAQAGARTGELF
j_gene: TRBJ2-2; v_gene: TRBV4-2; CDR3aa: ASSPNVGGSRDTGELF
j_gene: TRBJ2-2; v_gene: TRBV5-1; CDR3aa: ASSLFVGGSRNTGELF
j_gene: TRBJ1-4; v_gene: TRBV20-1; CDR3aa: SAADRGKLF
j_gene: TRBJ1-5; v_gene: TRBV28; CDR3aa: ASSFMGVRQPQH
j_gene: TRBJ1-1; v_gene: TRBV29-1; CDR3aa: SVELQGGTEAF
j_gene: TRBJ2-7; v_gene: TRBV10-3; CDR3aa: AIGRPYEQY
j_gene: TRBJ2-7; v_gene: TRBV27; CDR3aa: ASGTTGFDL